The clone carrying this T cell receptor (beta chain) was recorded a few times. The sample belongs to a study of regulatory T cells in long-lasting Graves disease. The sample's time point: persistent/refractory GD, antithyroid drugs over 5 years with positive TRAb. From PBMCs, RNA was extracted and then used to make the TCR library. Graves' disease diagnosis was established per American Thyroid Association guidelines. Trimming pared 1 base from V and 7 bases from J, leaving 20 bases between. The CDR3 totals 15 residues. Germline CDR1 is DFQATT and CDR2 is SNEGSKA (reference sequence). Relying on iRepertoire HTBI primers and Arm-PCR of CDR3 regions, the team built TCR beta libraries. Via MiXCR, TCRdb re-called the multiplex PCR reads, giving one row per CDR3 protein. Of 400,000 or so distinct CDR3 sequences in the sample, less than 25% were seen once.

The rearrangement uses TRBV20-1 and TRBJ2-7; D may be TRBD2 (7 bases). Sequencing used peripheral blood mononuclear cells (PBMCs), obtained when the disease was refractory, from a patient treated with antithyroid drugs. The sequence derives from a female donor with Graves disease. The CDR3 region has the DNA TGCAGTGCTAGAGGCGGGGGCCTAGGGGCCTGGGAGCAGTACTTC. Amino acid sequence: CSARGGGLGAWEQYF.